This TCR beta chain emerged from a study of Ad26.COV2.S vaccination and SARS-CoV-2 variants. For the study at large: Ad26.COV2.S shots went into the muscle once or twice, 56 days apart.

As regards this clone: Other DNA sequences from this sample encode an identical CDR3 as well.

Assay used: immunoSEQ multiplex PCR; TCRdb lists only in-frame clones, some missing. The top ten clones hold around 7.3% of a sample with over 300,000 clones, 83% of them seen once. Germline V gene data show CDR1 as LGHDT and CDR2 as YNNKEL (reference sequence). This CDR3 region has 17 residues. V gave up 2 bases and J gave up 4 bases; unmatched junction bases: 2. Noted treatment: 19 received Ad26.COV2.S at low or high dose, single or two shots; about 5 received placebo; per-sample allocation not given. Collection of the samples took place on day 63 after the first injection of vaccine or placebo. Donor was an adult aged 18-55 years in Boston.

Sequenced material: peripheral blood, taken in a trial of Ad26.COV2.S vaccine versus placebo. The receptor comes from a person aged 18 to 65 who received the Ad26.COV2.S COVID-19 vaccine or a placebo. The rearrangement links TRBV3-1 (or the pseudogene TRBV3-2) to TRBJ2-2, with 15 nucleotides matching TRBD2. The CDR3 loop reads CASSQPGLAGGTGELFF. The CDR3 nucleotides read TGTGCCAGCAGCCAACCGGGACTAGCGGGAGGCACCGGGGAGCTGTTTTTT.